This T cell receptor (beta chain) was sequenced during a study of cytomegalovirus exposure and HLA in healthy donors. Study-level information: Of the donors genotyped, 398 in all, about 76% fell in the Caucasian-associated ancestry cluster.

Overall study results and limits: In a later analysis, productive TCRs from donors in an Asian-associated ancestry cluster reportedly carried fewer N-insertions than the cohort mean. It was in a later analysis that TCR association rates were seen to vary by HLA locus, highest for DRB1 and lowest for HLA-C.

This clone came up once. Its antigen remains unidentified. This CDR3 has 15 residues. Trimming shortened V by 1 base and J by 1 base, and 9 bases separated the two germline ends. The germline gives CDR1 MNHNS, CDR2 SASEGT. 13 Jbeta primers and 60 Vbeta primers were used for the PCR. Sequencing was performed with immunoSEQ multiplex PCR; in TCRdb, only in-frame clones are kept and a portion is missing. The data contain about 140,000 clones, 73% of them singletons. The sample was PBMCs. This receptor was taken from a woman aged 35 to 49 in good health and CMV-seronegative. The chain is built from TRBV6-1 and TRBJ2-3; no reliable D call. The CDR3 nucleotides read TGTGCCAGCAGTGAAGGGTGGCCCGGCACAGATACGCAGTATTTT. It codes for CASSEGWPGTDTQYF.